A selection of T cell receptor beta chains follows, all from one sample in a study of shared clonotypes between healthy human individuals. The assay was immunoSEQ multiplex PCR, and TCRdb's table has in-frame clones only and misses some. The sample has 2 million to 3 million clones, 90% to 95% seen once. Sequenced sample: naive CD4+ T cells from PBMCs. Receptors originate from a man between 18 and 35 years old in good health. Some clones in this sample may be carry-over from other donors' samples. Both conserved end residues are part of each CDR3.

cdr3_aa	v_call
CASSPQPGLAGGSYNEQFF	TRBV7-9
CRAINLETQYF	TRBV20-1
CAIRRGTGGDTQYF	TRBV10-3
CASSLLGQGVPDTQYF	TRBV7-3
CASSAGQGPNTGELFF	TRBV6-6
CASSGGPGSRGTEAFF	TRBV7-8
CASSWGADTRGYGYTF	TRBV27
CASSTVGSEKLFF	TRBV18
CASSFSLADYEQYF	TRBV5-4
CASSETTGRDTQYF	TRBV19
CASSLDGASEAFF	TRBV5-1
CASSVSPPSGFTDTQYF	TRBV9
CASSLGASYEQYF	TRBV5-4
CASSYGASGSTDTQYF	TRBV6-6
CASSLPAPLPDEQYF	TRBV5-1
CASSEGAGLQETQYF	TRBV6-1
CASRGLADYTGELFF	TRBV27
CASSDTGQVYGYTF	TRBV27
CASSPLGGEATEAFF	TRBV18
CASSLLLNTGELFF	TRBV7-9
CASSAPGPLTSEQYF	TRBV25-1
CASSLAPPGYGKTQYF	TRBV7-9
CASSQDQTDTQYF	TRBV7-2
CASSQSGCGGHNEQFF	TRBV23-1
CASSIRTGGKETQYF	TRBV7-2
CASSYFGQGASGNTEAFF	TRBV7-2
CSVEGLAKNIQYF	TRBV29-1
CSVEDWTGRNGYTF	TRBV29-1
CSVEESTRWDTQYF	TRBV29-1
CSAYSGGGSYNEQFF	TRBV29-1
CASSLEEEEKLFF	TRBV28
CASSRRGAEGYTF	TRBV7-8
CASSAGLAGARSEQYF	TRBV7-2
CASRVVGQPQHF	TRBV28
CASSIPRLAGIYEQYF	TRBV21-1
CASSPSGLYQETQYF	TRBV28
CASSLGQGGEKLFF	TRBV7-2
CSVGGTGGTEAFF	TRBV29-1
CASSLRVAGRYNEQFF	TRBV11-2
CASSETGRTDTQYF	TRBV6-1
CASIKMREIWSGTNEQFF	TRBV13
CASSWGREREKLFF	TRBV6-5
CASSLGLAGGNTGELFF	TRBV5-1
CASSPGLAAAYEQYF	TRBV18
CASSKNTEAFF	TRBV5-1
CAGTRGSDYEQYF	TRBV2
CAISEREWNNEQFF	TRBV10-3
CASRRTGYGNTIYF	TRBV12-2
CASSLARPRGGDTEAFF	TRBV5-1
CASSLSGQGNQPQHF	TRBV5-8
CASSPMEGYNEQFF	TRBV5-1
CASGQGDEKLFF	TRBV28
CASSLGASSYNEQFF	TRBV7-2
CAWSVLAGARGEQFF	TRBV30
CAGDRGSSGNTIYF	TRBV30
CASSDFPLAGKNTGELFF	TRBV6-4
CASTTWGGTSGYNEQFF	TRBV28
CASTSRSFEETQYF	TRBV11-2
CASTSGLAGSYEQYF	TRBV6-5